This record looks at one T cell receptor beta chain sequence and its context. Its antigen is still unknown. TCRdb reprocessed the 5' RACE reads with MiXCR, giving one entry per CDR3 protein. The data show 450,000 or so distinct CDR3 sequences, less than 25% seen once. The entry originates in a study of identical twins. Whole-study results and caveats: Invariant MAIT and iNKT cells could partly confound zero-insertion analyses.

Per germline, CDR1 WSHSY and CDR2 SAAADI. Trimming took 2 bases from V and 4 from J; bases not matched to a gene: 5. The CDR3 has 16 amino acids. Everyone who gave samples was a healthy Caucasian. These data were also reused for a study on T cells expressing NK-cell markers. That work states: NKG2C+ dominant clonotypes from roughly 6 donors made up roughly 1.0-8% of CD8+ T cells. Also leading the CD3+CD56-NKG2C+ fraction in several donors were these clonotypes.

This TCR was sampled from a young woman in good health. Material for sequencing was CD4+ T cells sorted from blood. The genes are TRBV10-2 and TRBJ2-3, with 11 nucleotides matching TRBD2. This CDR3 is CASSERIAGGSDTQYF. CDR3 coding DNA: TGCGCCAGCAGTGAGCGGATAGCGGGGGGGTCAGATACGCAGTATTTT.